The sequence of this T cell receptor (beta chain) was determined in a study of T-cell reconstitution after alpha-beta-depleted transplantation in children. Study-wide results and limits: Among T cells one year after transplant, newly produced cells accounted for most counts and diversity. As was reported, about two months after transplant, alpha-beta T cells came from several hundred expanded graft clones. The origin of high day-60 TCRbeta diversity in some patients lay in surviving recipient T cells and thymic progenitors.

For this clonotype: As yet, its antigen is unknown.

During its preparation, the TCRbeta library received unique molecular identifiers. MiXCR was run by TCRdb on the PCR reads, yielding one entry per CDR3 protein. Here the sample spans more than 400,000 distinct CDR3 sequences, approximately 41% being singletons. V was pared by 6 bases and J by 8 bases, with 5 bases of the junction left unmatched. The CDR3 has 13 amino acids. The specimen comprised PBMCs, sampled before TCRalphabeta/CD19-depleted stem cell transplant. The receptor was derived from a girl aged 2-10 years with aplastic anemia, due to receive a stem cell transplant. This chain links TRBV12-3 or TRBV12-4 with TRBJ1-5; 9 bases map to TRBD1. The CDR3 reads CASSRGQGEPQHF. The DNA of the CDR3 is TGTGCCAGCAGCCGGGGACAGGGAGAGCCCCAGCATTTT.